This TCR beta chain was documented in a study of blood T cell repertoires in COVID-19. At the level of the study: T cells, B-cell-depleted T cells, or PBMCs provided the cDNA or gDNA that served as material.

As processed by the authors: From reference gene primer amplification, estimates of nucleated cell counts were derived. Libraries were prepared by immunoSEQ multiplex PCR; TCRdb keeps only in-frame clonotypes and omits some of them. V, J and clone size derive from that table, while D and trimming were established from the DNA sequence. The sample consists of about 86,000 clones, 80% to 85% of them appearing once. Trimming shortened V by 0 bases and J by 2 bases, and 14 bases separated the two germline ends. Germline assignment: CDR1 SGHNT and CDR2 YENEEA. This CDR3 has 18 amino acids. The sequenced sample consisted of peripheral blood. This TCR derives from a woman older than 75 with active or convalescent COVID-19. This chain connects TRBV11-3 to TRBJ2-6, with TRBD1 as a possible D gene (6 bases). The CDR3 sequence: CASSLDLGNRAGANVLTF. The CDR3 DNA sequence: TGTGCCAGCAGCTTAGATCTCGGCAACAGGGCTGGGGCCAACGTCCTGACTTTC.